A single sample gave rise to the 23 T cell receptor beta chains below, sequenced in a study of T cell repertoires in cytomegalovirus infection. For these receptors, no antigen is known. TCRdb called the reads again in MiXCR, with one record for every CDR3 protein. The data show about 920,000 distinct CDR3 sequences, with around 30% seen just once and 11% to 15% held by the top ten. The sequencing here drew on cultured CD8+ T cells from PBMCs, taken from culture after CMV antigen stimulation. These receptors came from a human donor in good health (CMV status not recorded). Some clones in this sample may be carry-over from other donors' samples.

This clonotype showed up just a few times. J is TRBJ2-5 and V is TRBV6-5, with D perhaps TRBD1 or TRBD2 (5 bases each). This CDR3 is 15 amino acids long. The V and J ends lost 0 bases and 5 bases respectively, with 13 bases between them. Germline CDR1 and CDR2: MNHEY and SVGAGI. CDR3: CASSYSQSEGETQYF. CDR3 DNA: TGTGCCAGCAGTTACTCACAATCCGAGGGGGAGACCCAGTACTTC.

The chain couples TRBV27 to TRBJ1-2, with D possibly TRBD1 on 6 matching bases. Germline lookup yields CDR1 MNHEY and CDR2 SMNVEV (reference sequence). This CDR3 contains 14 residues. V lost 3 bases and J lost 4, with 12 bases in between. In nucleotides, the CDR3 is TGTGCCAGCAGTTTCGGTGTAGGGGGCTATGGCTACACCTTC. It codes for CASSFGVGGYGYTF.

This chain links TRBV7-2 with TRBJ1-3, with D perhaps matching TRBD1 (6 bases). V was cut by 3 bases and J by 2 bases, with 14 bases left in between. The germline V gene has CDR1 SGHTA and CDR2 FQGNSA. CDR3 length: 16 residues. DNA for the CDR3: TGTGCCAGCAGCTTCTGGACAGAGGCGCCTGGAAACACCATATATTTT. Its protein is CASSFWTEAPGNTIYF.

This clonotype was seen many times. V and J are TRBV7-8 and TRBJ2-3, with TRBD2 matching over 9 bases. Trimming cost V 4 bases and J 7 bases; bases outside gene matches: 12. The CDR3 spans 16 residues. The germline V gene encodes CDR1 SGHVS and CDR2 FQNEAQ. The CDR3 DNA reads as TGTGCCAGCAGCTCCCCTGCGGAGCGGGGGGTTTATACGCAGTATTTT. Translated: CASSSPAERGVYTQYF.

The chain uses TRBV4-1 and TRBJ2-1; unclear D gene. Trimming took off 0 bases at V and 2 bases at J, with 5 bases between the two ends. CDR1 MGHRA and CDR2 YSYEKL come from the germline V gene. The CDR3 totals 14 residues. As DNA, the CDR3 is TGCGCCAGCAGCCAAGAGGAAACCTACAATGAGCAGTTCTTC. The encoded protein is CASSQEETYNEQFF.

The chain combines TRBV7-9 with TRBJ2-1; TRBD2 agrees at 14 bases. Trimming cost V 4 bases and J 0 bases; bases outside gene matches: 11. From germline, CDR1 is SEHNR and CDR2 FQNEAQ (reference sequence). The CDR3 spans 20 residues. The CDR3 nucleotides are TGTGCCAGCAGCTCCTCACGGACTAGCGGGGGGAAGAGCTCCTACAATGAGCAGTTCTTC. It codes for CASSSSRTSGGKSSYNEQFF.

This sequence joins TRBV27 and TRBJ2-7; 7 positions agree with TRBD2. After removal of 4 bases from V and 5 bases from J, the junction contained 5 bases not matched to a gene. The CDR3 totals 13 residues. Germline V gene data show CDR1 as MNHEY and CDR2 as SMNVEV (reference sequence). CDR3 sequence reads: CASSSAGVHEQYV. The DNA of the CDR3 is TGTGCCAGCAGTTCGGCGGGGGTCCACGAGCAGTACGTC.

The genes are TRBV19 and TRBJ2-1; the match to TRBD2 covers 9 bases. The germline V gene encodes CDR1 LNHDA and CDR2 SQIVND (reference sequence). J lost 0 bases, V lost 4 bases, and 10 bases had no gene match. The CDR3 covers 18 residues. CDR3 in amino acids: CASSTLKRTSVSYNEQFF. The CDR3, as DNA: TGTGCCAGTAGTACTCTAAAGCGGACTAGCGTCTCCTACAATGAGCAGTTCTTC.

In this sample, this clonotype turned up many times. This CDR3 reads CASSPPRPPRVSQETQYF. The CDR3 nucleotides are TGTGCCAGCAGCCCTCCTCGTCCCCCTAGGGTGTCCCAAGAGACCCAGTACTTC. V is TRBV7-4 and J is TRBJ2-5; D uncertain. The V gene lost 5 bases and the J gene lost 1 base, with 23 bases spanning the gap. Germline V gene lookup returns CDR1 SGHVT and CDR2 SQSDAQ. The CDR3 extends over 18 amino acids.

Points on this clonotype: This may be a read error, as it is one base from a much larger clone. Here the CDR3 reads CASSLGRKANHGYTF. The CDR3 DNA reads TGTGCCAGCAGCTTAGGACGGAAAGCTAACCATGGCTACACCTTC. The chain recombines TRBV7-8 with TRBJ1-2; D not certain. Germline CDR1 reads SGHVS; CDR2 reads FQNEAQ. The CDR3 runs to 15 residues.

This clonotype was recorded many times. The rearrangement joins TRBV7-6 to TRBJ1-6, with a weak D call TRBD1 (5 bases). Germline loops: CDR1 SGHVS, CDR2 FNYEAQ. Trimming removed 4 bases from V and 7 bases from J, with 17 bases in between. This CDR3 has 16 residues. The CDR3 sequence: CASSSSRDLSNSPLHF. Here the CDR3 DNA reads TGTGCCAGCAGCTCAAGCCGGGACCTTTCAAATTCACCCCTCCACTTT.

The J gene is TRBJ1-2, the V gene TRBV7-9; 10 nucleotides agree with TRBD1. In germline, CDR1 is SEHNR, CDR2 FQNEAQ (reference sequence). The J segment lost 6 bases and the V segment lost 4 bases, leaving 5 bases of the junction unmatched. The CDR3 totals 14 residues. This CDR3 reads CASSSDRGLDGYTF. For the CDR3, the DNA is TGTGCCAGCAGCTCCGACAGGGGGCTCGATGGCTACACCTTC.

The chain employs TRBV7-6 and TRBJ2-1; D call uncertain. The length of the CDR3 is 13 residues. From germline, CDR1 is SGHVS and CDR2 FNYEAQ. Deletions cut 2 bases from V and 4 bases from J, with 6 bases between. CDR3 DNA sequence: TGTGCCAGCAGCTTATGGGGTTACAATGAGCAGTTCTTC. Translating it yields CASSLWGYNEQFF.

This clonotype was seen only once. J is TRBJ1-2 and V is TRBV19; D unresolved. In germline, CDR1 is LNHDA, CDR2 SQIVND (reference sequence). CDR3 length equals 14 residues. V was shortened by 5 bases and J by 6 bases, with 16 bases between the two germline ends. The CDR3 loop is CASSSFGPLDGYTF. The CDR3 bases are TGTGCCAGTAGTTCCTTCGGACCATTAGATGGCTACACCTTC.

The chain links TRBV6-5 to TRBJ2-7, with D maybe TRBD1 (5 bases). In germline, CDR1 is MNHEY, CDR2 SVGAGI. The CDR3 length is 13 residues. The V end lost 5 bases, the J end lost 8 bases, and 16 bases lay between the germline ends. CDR3 in DNA: TGTGCCAGCAGTCCACGAAACAGGAATAAGCAGTACTTC. Protein sequence: CASSPRNRNKQYF.

This sequence joins TRBV6-5 and TRBJ1-2; TRBD1 might be the D (6 bases). Germline V lookup: CDR1 MNHEY, CDR2 SVGAGI. This CDR3 is 16 amino acids long. V shed 6 bases and J shed 0 bases, with 17 bases lying between them. CDR3 coding DNA: TGTGCCAGCAGGCCTCAAGGGGGGCGTACTAACTATGGCTACACCTTC. Its translation is CASRPQGGRTNYGYTF.

The CDR3 DNA is TGTGCCAGCAGCTTCCCAGGAGCCTCCTATGGCTACACCTTC. Translating it yields CASSFPGASYGYTF. The rearrangement links TRBV7-2 to TRBJ1-2; D gene uncertain. The ends were cut back, 3 bases at V and 4 bases at J, with 12 bases in the middle. CDR1 SGHTA and CDR2 FQGNSA come from the germline V gene. The CDR3 totals 14 residues.

This chain links TRBV20-1 with TRBJ1-1; tentative D call: TRBD1 (6 bases). This CDR3 spans 16 amino acids. Trimming took 1 base from V and 0 from J, leaving 15 bases between them. Germline V gene sequence: CDR1 DFQATT, CDR2 SNEGSKA (reference sequence). This CDR3 reads CSARAEGQSLNTEAFF. The CDR3 DNA sequence: TGCAGTGCTAGAGCCGAAGGACAGTCCCTGAACACTGAAGCTTTCTTT.

The gene calls are TRBV6-1 and TRBJ1-4; D possibly corresponds to TRBD1 (6 bases). Germline values: CDR1 MNHNS, CDR2 SASEGT. The CDR3 extends over 18 amino acids. V was shortened by 2 bases and J by 5 bases, with 21 bases between the two germline ends. This chain's CDR3 is CASSEYLGATRANEKLFF. CDR3 nucleotide sequence: TGTGCCAGCAGTGAATATCTGGGGGCGACTAGGGCGAATGAAAAACTGTTTTTT.

V is TRBV7-9 and J is TRBJ1-6; D is perhaps TRBD1 (5 bases). From germline, CDR1 is SEHNR and CDR2 FQNEAQ (reference sequence). CDR3 size: 13 residues. Trimming cost V 3 bases and J 12 bases, with 12 bases left between them. CDR3 coding DNA: TGTGCCAGCAGCTTGGGGGAGGGTCGACCCCTCCACTTT. Translating it yields CASSLGEGRPLHF.

This clonotype showed up just once. A clone one base away is much larger, so this may be a read error. The V call is TRBV7-2, the J call TRBJ2-2, with 10 nucleotides matching TRBD2. The CDR3 contains 14 residues. Per germline, CDR1 SGHTA and CDR2 FQGNSA. CDR3 sequence: CANSSSGGSGELFF. CDR3 DNA: TGTGCCAACAGCTCTAGCGGGGGTAGTGGGGAGCTGTTTTTT.

This chain links TRBV4-3 with TRBJ1-6, with D perhaps matching TRBD1 (5 bases). This CDR3 is 14 amino acids long. Germline V gives CDR1 LGHNA, CDR2 YSLEER. Deletions cut 4 bases from V and 8 bases from J, with 12 bases between. CDR3 region: CASSRDGGDSPLHF. CDR3 bases: TGCGCCAGCAGCCGGGACGGGGGAGATTCACCCCTCCACTTT.

Many counts were recorded for this clonotype. The gene calls are TRBV7-2 and TRBJ2-7; D gene unclear. The germline CDR1 and CDR2 sequences are SGHTA and FQGNSA. This CDR3 has 13 amino acids. Trimming took 1 base from V and 5 from J, leaving 9 bases between them. Written as DNA, the CDR3 is TGTGCCAGCAGCTTAGGGGCTGGGAACGAGCAGTACTTC. The encoded protein is CASSLGAGNEQYF.